This TCR beta chain was retrieved from a study of blood T cell repertoires in COVID-19. Study-wide context: Collection of acute and convalescent COVID-19 samples took place in the United States, Italy and Spain. Sources were T cells, B-cell-depleted T cells, or PBMCs; the material itself was cDNA or gDNA.

There are 16 residues in the CDR3. Trimming left V 5 bases short and J 4 bases short, with 21 bases between. Germline values: CDR1 SGHAT, CDR2 FQNNGV. Original processing methods: Amplification of reference gene primers provided the estimated nucleated cell counts. Using immunoSEQ multiplex PCR, the repertoire was profiled, and TCRdb retains in-frame clones only, with some absent. V and J calls plus clone size are reproduced from that table; the DNA served to infer D and trimming. This table has about 90,000 clones, around 92% appearing once. Sequencing was carried out using peripheral blood. The rearrangement joins TRBV11-2 to TRBJ2-7; no reliable D call. This receptor was taken from a woman aged 60 to 75 with active COVID-19. The CDR3 region has the DNA TGTGCCAGCAGCCCCACTGCGCGGCACCTTGGGTACGAGCAGTACTTC. It specifies CASSPTARHLGYEQYF. Based on the CDR3 plus reference TRBV11-2 and TRBJ2-7, the full variable domain is EAGVAQSPRYKIIEKRQSVAFWCNPISGHATLYWYQQILGQGPKLLIQFQNNGVVDDSQLPKDRFSAERLKGVDSTLKIQPAKLEDSAVYLCASSPTARHLGYEQYFGPGTRLTVT.